This is a list of T cell receptor beta chains from one sample in a study of blood T cell repertoires in COVID-19. Measured with immunoSEQ multiplex PCR; TCRdb has only the in-frame clones, and not every one. The data show fewer than 350,000 clones, 85% seen once. The specimen sequenced was peripheral blood. These receptors were collected from a human donor in a cohort sampled during active COVID-19. CDR3s include the opening cysteine and the closing phenylalanine or tryptophan. The order of the fields is V gene, CDR3 protein.

TRBV19,CAIRGSGELNTEAFF
TRBV25-1,CASSVASGGRVGEQFF
TRBV15,CATSREKGESGGDYNEQFF
TRBV5-8,CASSLGDAGVSEQYF
TRBV2,CASSESWGVVDTQYF
TRBV11-2,CASSPGTVGSYEQYF
TRBV5-1,CASSFGGNQPQHF
TRBV6-1,CASSEVGQGWGGNQPQHF
TRBV5-1,CASSQAPSGGIPYF
TRBV5-1,CASSRTTGAYEQYF
TRBV29-1,CSVATWDTDSGNTIYF
TRBV6-2/TRBV6-3,CASSYEGPNTGELFF
TRBV5-5,CASSSQGPYNSPLHF
TRBV7-9,CASSLWGREQYF
TRBV9,CASSDYSETQYF
TRBV3-1/TRBV3-2,CASSQWQGRTEAFF
TRBV5-1,CASSPITGNWDIQYF
TRBV2,CASSGTGRYEQFF
TRBV4-1,CASSKGGLAGASTDTQYF
TRBV7-2,CASSRGLFYGYTF
TRBV7-9,CASSRDTLSGNTIYF
TRBV12-3/TRBV12-4,CASSQGRNQPQHF
TRBV6-2/TRBV6-3,CASSYPTSTSHEQFF
TRBV13,CASSPTRGEGVYSPLHF
TRBV24-1,CATSALLGGTGELFF
TRBV12-5,CASGLEGNEQFF
TRBV5-1,CASSFQTGGDEQYF
TRBV12-3/TRBV12-4,CASRPERGYGYTF
TRBV5-4,CASSPGLAGGVDTQYF
TRBV7-3,CASSIQGTSGANEQFF
TRBV30,CAWSVGQGAFF
TRBV19,CASSRWTEGNTIYF
TRBV2,CASNSEPGGTEAFF
TRBV18,CASSPLGQGNQPQHF
TRBV19,CASSSELDRAFGFGANVLTF
TRBV9,CASSAGGQAKNIQYF
TRBV30,CAWSDGQGSTEAFF
TRBV6-1,CASSEQPGAFTDTQYF
TRBV2,CASRRTKGTDTQYF
TRBV11-2,CASSLEGSLGSPLHF
TRBV7-6,CASSRDRGYEQYF
TRBV24-1,CATTAGTGDEQYF
TRBV29-1,CSAMTGPNTEAFF
TRBV19,CASSPIGQGEANQPQHF
TRBV18,CASLDLHSGNTIYF
TRBV24-1,CATSEPGTGRNTGELFF
TRBV12-3/TRBV12-4,CARGSSGNTIYF
TRBV6-5,CASGSWDRGPANTQYF
TRBV5-1,CASSRDTSGNTIYF
TRBV12-3/TRBV12-4,CASSLDREQPQHF
TRBV30,CAWSVGVTGLLTGSPLHF
TRBV24-1,CAIGQGGVDTQYF